Listed below are T cell receptor beta chains from one sample, sequenced in a study of T cells in Graves' hyperthyroidism and ophthalmopathy. A single record per CDR3 protein comes from TCRdb applying MiXCR to the multiplex PCR reads. The sample consists of more than 350,000 distinct CDR3 sequences, about 16% of them appearing once. Sample: blood. These receptors were collected from a woman aged 30 to 39 with Graves' hyperthyroidism. The CDR3 runs from the conserved cysteine through the conserved F or W. The D gene is left open where the match is weak. Clone size is given for some rows only: seen once, a few or many times, or a class if the clone is expanded.

cdr3_nt: TGCAGTGCCCCCGGCCAGTACTTC
cdr3_aa: CSAPGQYF
j_call: TRBJ2-5
clone_size: many
d_call: NA
v_call: TRBV20-1

cdr3_nt: TGTGCCAGCAGCTTTTTGATGCGGATCTCCTACAATGAGCAGTTCTTC
cdr3_aa: CASSFLMRISYNEQFF
j_call: TRBJ2-1
clone_size: many
d_call: NA
v_call: TRBV7-2

cdr3_nt: TGTGCCAGCAGTTTAGCCGCGGGCGCAGTGAGCAATCAGCCCCAGCATTTT
cdr3_aa: CASSLAAGAVSNQPQHF
j_call: TRBJ1-5
clone_size: many
d_call: NA
v_call: TRBV27

cdr3_nt: TGTGCCGCGAAAGGGGTGAACACTGAAGCTTTCTTT
cdr3_aa: CAAKGVNTEAFF
j_call: TRBJ1-1
clone_size: many
d_call: NA
v_call: TRBV5-4

cdr3_nt: TGCGCCAGCAGCGGGGGACTAGCGGGAGGGCAGGAGCAGTACTTC
cdr3_aa: CASSGGLAGGQEQYF
j_call: TRBJ2-7
clone_size: many
d_call: TRBD2
v_call: TRBV5-1

cdr3_nt: TGTGCCAGCAGCCGGGGACTAGCGGGAGTCCACGAGCAGTACTTC
cdr3_aa: CASSRGLAGVHEQYF
j_call: TRBJ2-7
clone_size: NA
d_call: TRBD2
v_call: TRBV5-5

cdr3_nt: TGTGCCAGCAGTTTACGGCAGGGGGCCGTCTATGGCTACACCTTC
cdr3_aa: CASSLRQGAVYGYTF
j_call: TRBJ1-2
clone_size: many
d_call: TRBD1
v_call: TRBV27

cdr3_nt: TGTGCCAGCTTTCGAGCCCTTATGAACACTGAAGCTTTCTTT
cdr3_aa: CASFRALMNTEAFF
j_call: TRBJ1-1
clone_size: NA
d_call: NA
v_call: TRBV18

cdr3_nt: TGTGCCACCAGGGACCCGGGACCCCCCTACGAGCAGTACTTC
cdr3_aa: CATRDPGPPYEQYF
j_call: TRBJ2-7
clone_size: NA
d_call: NA
v_call: TRBV24-1

cdr3_nt: TGTGCCAGCAGCCTACAGGGTCCCTATGGCTACACCTTC
cdr3_aa: CASSLQGPYGYTF
j_call: TRBJ1-2
clone_size: many
d_call: NA
v_call: TRBV3-1

cdr3_nt: TGTGCCAGCAGCGTAGGTGGACTCCAAGAGACCCAGTACTTC
cdr3_aa: CASSVGGLQETQYF
j_call: TRBJ2-5
clone_size: many
d_call: NA
v_call: TRBV9

cdr3_nt: TGTGCCAGCAGCGGGGACAGTTTTAGCAATCAGCCCCAGCATTTT
cdr3_aa: CASSGDSFSNQPQHF
j_call: TRBJ1-5
clone_size: many
d_call: TRBD1
v_call: TRBV6-1

cdr3_nt: TGCAGTGCAGCTAAGGGGGCCTACAATGAGCAGTTCTTC
cdr3_aa: CSAAKGAYNEQFF
j_call: TRBJ2-1
clone_size: many
d_call: NA
v_call: TRBV20-1

cdr3_nt: TGTGCCAGCAGTCGGGGACAGATAACGAATTCACCCCTCCACTTT
cdr3_aa: CASSRGQITNSPLHF
j_call: TRBJ1-6
clone_size: many
d_call: TRBD1
v_call: TRBV3-1

cdr3_nt: TGTGCCTGCAGAGAAAATAGCAATCAGCCCCAGCATTTT
cdr3_aa: CACRENSNQPQHF
j_call: TRBJ1-5
clone_size: many
d_call: NA
v_call: TRBV30

cdr3_nt: TGCAGCGTTGCCCGAGGACTAGCGGAGATATACAATGAGCAGTTCTTC
cdr3_aa: CSVARGLAEIYNEQFF
j_call: TRBJ2-1
clone_size: few
d_call: TRBD2
v_call: TRBV29-1

cdr3_nt: TGTGCCAGCTCACCACAGGCGGGAGAAGAGACCCAGTACTTC
cdr3_aa: CASSPQAGEETQYF
j_call: TRBJ2-5
clone_size: many
d_call: TRBD2
v_call: TRBV18

cdr3_nt: TGTGCCAGCAGCCCGGGACTCTCAATTGTAGGGGCCAACGTCCTGACTTTC
cdr3_aa: CASSPGLSIVGANVLTF
j_call: TRBJ2-6
clone_size: NA
d_call: NA
v_call: TRBV28

cdr3_nt: TGTGCCAGCAATGGATTAGGCCAGGAGATGGAGCAGTACTTC
cdr3_aa: CASNGLGQEMEQYF
j_call: TRBJ2-7
clone_size: few
d_call: NA
v_call: TRBV28

cdr3_nt: TGTGCCAGCTCACTAAATCGGAACACCGGGGAGCTGTTTTTT
cdr3_aa: CASSLNRNTGELFF
j_call: TRBJ2-2
clone_size: many
d_call: NA
v_call: TRBV18